One sample yielded the 29 T cell receptor beta chains listed below, sequenced in a study of shared clonotypes between healthy human individuals. Produced via immunoSEQ multiplex PCR; TCRdb's table is partial and in-frame only. Found here are about 1.1 million clones, more than 75% of them singletons; the top ten hold 0.61%. Sample: memory CD4+ T cells from PBMCs. Documented subset: CD45RA-negative fraction. These receptors were collected from a man younger than 30 in good health. Some clones in this sample may be carry-over from other donors' samples.

This clone occurred a few times. The V and J genes are TRBV11-2 and TRBJ2-7; D might be TRBD1 or TRBD2, each matching 5 bases. V gave up 5 bases and J gave up 5 bases, with 10 bases separating them. CDR1 and CDR2 (germline): SGHAT, FQNNGV. The CDR3 is made up of 12 amino acids. This chain's CDR3 is CASSPRGHEQYF. CDR3 DNA: TGTGCCAGCAGCCCCCGGGGCCACGAGCAGTACTTC.

This chain uses TRBV11-2 with TRBJ2-1; D is ambiguous. Trimming removed 2 bases at V and 2 bases at J, with 10 bases between. CDR3 size: 15 residues. The V gene's germline CDR1 is SGHAT and CDR2 FQNNGV. The CDR3 coding sequence is TGTGCCAGCAGCTTAAGGGAACTGGCCTACAATGAGCAGTTCTTC. It is translated as CASSLRELAYNEQFF.

In DNA, the CDR3 is TGTGCCAGCAGTGCTAACCACAGGAGTGGCTACACCTTC. Residues: CASSANHRSGYTF. V is TRBV6-1 and J is TRBJ1-2, with D possibly being TRBD1 (5 bases). The CDR3 length is 13 residues. V shed 4 bases and J shed 7 bases, with 13 bases lying between them. Germline V CDR1 and CDR2: MNHNS, SASEGT.

The V and J genes are TRBV6-5 and TRBJ1-5; D is possibly TRBD1 (6 bases). The V end lost 2 bases, the J end lost 6 bases, and 11 bases lay between the germline ends. This CDR3 contains 14 residues. CDR1 is MNHEY and CDR2 is SVGAGI in the germline V gene. The CDR3 DNA is TGTGCCAGCAGTTACGGACAGTCGGGTCAGCCCCAGCATTTT. This codes for CASSYGQSGQPQHF.

The V and J genes are TRBV4-3 and TRBJ2-7; 7 nucleotides align to TRBD1. The CDR3 loop spans 16 amino acids. Unmatched junction bases numbered 9, after V lost 4 bases and J lost 0 bases. CDR1 is LGHNA and CDR2 is YSLEER in the germline V gene. CDR3 nucleotides: TGCGCCAGCAGCCGCGACTACGGGGACAGCTCCTACGAGCAGTACTTC. This gives the protein CASSRDYGDSSYEQYF.

This chain links TRBV7-2 with TRBJ1-4; 8 positions agree with TRBD1. The germline V gene encodes CDR1 SGHTA and CDR2 FQGNSA. The CDR3 covers 11 residues. Trimming removed 5 bases from V and 10 bases from J; junction bases left unmatched: 0. CDR3: CASSDRGKLFF. The CDR3 nucleotides are TGTGCCAGCAGCGACAGGGGAAAACTGTTTTTT.

Worth noting for this clone: In the same sample, other DNA sequences code for this CDR3. The CDR3 spells CASSPRTGNQPQHF. CDR3 in DNA: TGTGCCAGCAGCCCTAGGACGGGAAATCAGCCCCAGCATTTT. The chain employs TRBV5-8 and TRBJ1-5; no clear D gene. Germline-derived CDR1 and CDR2 are SGHTS and YDEGEE. There are 14 residues in the CDR3. The ends were cut back, 4 bases at V and 4 bases at J, with 12 bases in the middle.

This chain connects TRBV6-6 to TRBJ2-5; D is perhaps TRBD1 (6 bases). This CDR3 contains 14 residues. Germline CDR1 reads MNHNY; CDR2 reads SVGAGI (reference sequence). V was clipped by 6 bases and J by 3 bases, with 14 bases between them. The CDR3 nucleotides read TGTGCCAGCAGGTCGGGTCAGGGGAAAGAGACCCAGTACTTC. This encodes CASRSGQGKETQYF.

CDR3: CASSFRTGNTGELFF. The CDR3 DNA sequence: TGTGCCAGTAGTTTCAGGACGGGGAACACCGGGGAGCTGTTTTTT. V gene TRBV19 combines with J gene TRBJ2-2, with D unclear. CDR1 is LNHDA and CDR2 is SQIVND in the germline V gene (reference sequence). V lost 5 bases, J lost 1 base, and 11 bases lay in between. The CDR3 covers 15 residues.

This sequence joins TRBV6-1 and TRBJ1-3; D is perhaps TRBD1 (5 bases). In germline, CDR1 is MNHNS, CDR2 SASEGT. Trimming removed 7 bases from V and 0 bases from J, with 13 bases in between. This CDR3 is built from 15 residues. CDR3 sequence (DNA): TGTGCCAGCACCGAGAGAGGGGCCTCTGGAAACACCATATATTTT. Amino acid sequence: CASTERGASGNTIYF.

V usage is TRBV2 and J usage is TRBJ1-2; a weak D match, TRBD1 (6 bases). CDR3 size: 13 residues. In germline, CDR1 is SNHLY, CDR2 FYNNEI. Trimming left V 8 bases short and J 3 bases short, with 13 bases between. CDR3 sequence reads: CASRGGPDYGYTF. The CDR3 coding sequence is TGTGCCAGCCGAGGGGGGCCGGACTATGGCTACACCTTC.

The genes are TRBV7-2 and TRBJ1-1; a weak D match, TRBD1 (6 bases). V lost 2 bases, J lost 5 bases, and 18 bases lay in between. The CDR3 runs 16 residues. From germline, CDR1 is SGHTA and CDR2 FQGNSA. CDR3 region: CASSLFTTGSGTEAFF. CDR3 coding DNA: TGTGCCAGCAGCTTATTTACAACAGGGTCGGGGACTGAAGCTTTCTTT.

The CDR3 sequence: CASSSVSGTGSSTEAFF. In nucleotides, the CDR3 is TGCGCCAGCAGCTCCGTCTCCGGGACAGGGTCGAGTACTGAAGCTTTCTTT. The V and J genes are TRBV5-1 and TRBJ1-1; 9 positions match TRBD1. There are 17 residues in the CDR3. The germline V gene encodes CDR1 SGHRS and CDR2 YFSETQ. V shed 3 bases, J shed 5 bases, and the junction held 14 bases outside the gene matches.

CDR3 amino acids: CASTSRPAEAFF. DNA of the CDR3: TGTGCCAGCACTTCCCGGCCAGCTGAAGCTTTCTTT. The rearrangement uses TRBV28 and TRBJ1-1; no firm D call. In germline, CDR1 is MDHEN, CDR2 SYDVKM. The CDR3 has 12 amino acids. V lost 7 bases and J 6 bases, leaving 12 bases between the germline ends.

This clone has ten or more counts. This chain joins TRBV5-1 and TRBJ1-2, with 9 bases lining up with TRBD1. The length of the CDR3 is 15 residues. With V trimmed by 4 bases and J by 4 bases, 8 bases remained unmatched. Per the germline V gene, CDR1 is SGHRS and CDR2 is YFSETQ. The CDR3 region is CASSNRGQGSYGYTF. DNA of the CDR3: TGCGCCAGCAGCAACCGTGGACAGGGGAGCTATGGCTACACCTTC.

V and J are TRBV7-9 and TRBJ2-6; D possibly matches TRBD1 or TRBD2 (5 bases each). Between the trimmed V and J ends, which lost 1 base and 1 base, there was a span of 8 bases. In germline, CDR1 is SEHNR, CDR2 FQNEAQ (reference sequence). The CDR3 has 16 amino acids. The CDR3 reads CASSLVWGSGANVLTF. DNA of the CDR3: TGTGCCAGCAGCTTAGTATGGGGGTCTGGGGCCAACGTCCTGACTTTC.

The CDR3 DNA follows: TGTGCCAGCAGTCCGGGACAAGGGCCGGAGACCCAGTACTTC. Translation gives CASSPGQGPETQYF. This sequence joins TRBV27 and TRBJ2-5; perhaps TRBD1 as D (6 bases). Trimming cost V 5 bases and J 5 bases, with 15 bases left between them. CDR3 length equals 14 residues. CDR1 and CDR2 (germline): MNHEY, SMNVEV (reference sequence).

The chain has TRBV4-2 and TRBJ2-5, with 8 bases identical to TRBD1. In germline, CDR1 is LGHNA, CDR2 YNFKEQ. The CDR3 consists of 14 residues. J lost 4 bases, V lost 5 bases, and 6 bases had no gene match. CDR3 sequence reads: CASSFGQGGETQYF. The CDR3 nucleotides read TGTGCCAGCAGCTTCGGACAGGGAGGAGAGACCCAGTACTTC.

The gene calls are TRBV5-1 and TRBJ1-3; 12 bases are a match to TRBD1. Germline V gene sequence: CDR1 SGHRS, CDR2 YFSETQ. After removal of 3 bases from V and 3 bases from J, the junction contained 13 bases not matched to a gene. This CDR3 contains 19 residues. CDR3 protein: CASSYSGTGGLRRGNTIYF. Here the CDR3 DNA reads TGCGCCAGCAGCTACTCCGGGACAGGGGGCCTCCGGCGTGGAAACACCATATATTTT.

The chain carries TRBV5-1 and TRBJ1-1; D call uncertain. The CDR3 length is 14 residues. Germline lookup yields CDR1 SGHRS and CDR2 YFSETQ. V was clipped by 0 bases and J by 5 bases, with 11 bases between them. The CDR3 DNA sequence: TGCGCCAGCAGCTTGGGAGCCGGCAGGACTGAAGCTTTCTTT. This gives the protein CASSLGAGRTEAFF.

This chain links TRBV30 with TRBJ2-5; D remains ambiguous. Germline loops: CDR1 GTSNPN, CDR2 SVGIG (reference sequence). This CDR3 spans 11 amino acids. V was pared by 3 bases and J by 5 bases, with 7 bases between. CDR3 coding DNA: TGTGCCTGGAGGGGCAGGGAGACCCAGTACTTC. It specifies CAWRGRETQYF.

CDR3 sequence reads: CASTEPPPGPNILAKNIQYF. DNA of the CDR3: TGCGCCAGCACCGAGCCTCCTCCAGGCCCCAACATACTAGCCAAAAACATTCAGTACTTC. This chain uses TRBV10-1 with TRBJ2-4; unclear D gene. Trimming pared 7 bases from V and 0 bases from J, leaving 28 bases between. Germline-derived CDR1 and CDR2 are WNHNN and SYGVQD (reference sequence). The CDR3 loop spans 20 amino acids.

This clone was detected a few times. The chain carries TRBV9 and TRBJ1-1, with a tentative D call TRBD1 (5 bases). V shed 0 bases and J shed 7 bases, with 10 bases lying between them. This CDR3 spans 13 amino acids. Looked up from germline, CDR1 is SGDLS and CDR2 is YYNGEE. The CDR3 DNA is TGTGCCAGCAGCGTAGATGGGGCAGGTGAAGCTTTCTTT. Translation gives CASSVDGAGEAFF.

The chain links TRBV7-2 to TRBJ2-7, with TRBD1 as a possible D gene (6 bases). Trimming removed 3 bases from V and 6 bases from J, with 21 bases in between. This CDR3 spans 16 amino acids. Germline V gene sequence: CDR1 SGHTA, CDR2 FQGNSA. CDR3 bases: TGTGCCAGCAGCTTCCGGGACACCAGGACTCTGGGCGAGCAGTACTTC. Its protein is CASSFRDTRTLGEQYF.

The chain carries TRBV5-4 and TRBJ2-3; D perhaps matches TRBD1 (5 bases). Between the trimmed V and J ends, which lost 0 bases and 2 bases, there was a span of 7 bases. CDR3 length: 14 amino acids. Germline V CDR1 and CDR2: SGHNT, YYREEE (reference sequence). CDR3 nucleotide sequence: TGTGCCAGCAGCTTGGAAGGGGCCACAGATACGCAGTATTTT. Encoded protein: CASSLEGATDTQYF.

This clone was found a few times. This chain uses TRBV28 with TRBJ2-5, with D possibly matching TRBD1 (5 bases). V lost 4 bases and J 5 bases, leaving 17 bases between the germline ends. There are 15 residues in the CDR3. Germline-derived CDR1 and CDR2 are MDHEN and SYDVKM. CDR3 DNA sequence: TGTGCCAGCAGTTCCCGACAGCCCGGTAGGGAGACCCAGTACTTC. This sequence encodes CASSSRQPGRETQYF.

This clone appeared a few times. The gene calls are TRBV7-6 and TRBJ1-1; no reliable D call. The length of the CDR3 is 15 residues. Germline CDR1 SGHVS, CDR2 FNYEAQ. Trimming removed 5 bases from V and 3 bases from J, with 16 bases in between. The CDR3 is CASSPWAPRDTEAFF. The CDR3 bases are TGTGCCAGCAGCCCATGGGCACCCCGGGACACTGAAGCTTTCTTT. Drawing the rest from reference TRBV7-6 and TRBJ1-1, the complete variable domain is GAGVSQSPRYKVTKRGQDVALRCDPISGHVSLYWYRQALGQGPEFLTYFNYEAQQDKSGLPNDRFSAERPEGSISTLTIQRTEQRDSAMYRCASSPWAPRDTEAFFGQGTRLTVV.

The gene calls are TRBV4-3 and TRBJ2-2; 9 bases are shared with TRBD2. Germline loops: CDR1 LGHNA, CDR2 YSLEER. The CDR3 spans 16 residues. V lost 0 bases, J lost 5 bases, and 4 bases stayed unmatched. The CDR3 is CASSQDPSGTTGELFF. Written as DNA, the CDR3 is TGCGCCAGCAGCCAAGATCCTAGCGGGACAACCGGGGAGCTGTTTTTT.

J is TRBJ2-7 and V is TRBV9; a possible D gene is TRBD2 (6 bases). Trimming shortened V by 4 bases and J by 5 bases, and 22 bases separated the two germline ends. The CDR3 runs to 16 residues. Germline CDR1 and CDR2: SGDLS and YYNGEE. CDR3 in DNA: TGTGCCAGCAGCCCTACTTCTAGCGCCAGGCGTAACGAGCAGTACTTC. Its translation: CASSPTSSARRNEQYF.